This TCR beta chain was sequenced during a study of Graves' ophthalmopathy and Graves' hyperthyroidism. This clonotype was recorded at least ten times. Researchers took RNA transcripts and amplified TCR beta CDR3 regions from them. An initial RT-PCR round employing HTBI primers preceded a second-round multiplex PCR. TCRdb ran MiXCR on the multiplex PCR reads and lists one entry per CDR3 protein. Among 350,000 to 450,000 distinct CDR3 sequences listed, under 25% were seen once. The CDR3 totals 15 residues. Trimming cost V 1 base and J 6 bases, with 12 bases left between them. Germline assignment: CDR1 SGHAT and CDR2 FQNNGV.

Sequencing was carried out using peripheral blood. The rearrangement uses TRBV11-2 and TRBJ2-2, with D perhaps given as TRBD1 or TRBD2 (6 bases each). This TCR was recovered from a woman aged 18 to 35 with stable Graves' hyperthyroidism. Written as DNA, the CDR3 is TGTGCCAGCAGCTTAGTCGGGGGCGTGCCCGGGGAGCTGTTTTTT. This gives the protein CASSLVGGVPGELFF.